The rows below give T cell receptor beta chains drawn from one sample of a study of human T cells and chemical hapten exposure. TCRdb independently ran MiXCR on the RACE reads; one entry per CDR3 protein. The profile shows about 380,000 distinct CDR3 sequences, around 6% of them singletons. The source was whole blood, collected in connection with sensitization to the hapten diphenylcyclopropenone (DPC). The receptors shown here come from a woman under 30 with alopecia areata. Some clones in this sample may be carry-over from other donors' samples. Both conserved end residues are part of each CDR3. Fields, in order: J gene, D gene, V gene, clone size, CDR3 DNA, CDR3 protein. D genes are given only for firm matches. Only part of the rows carry a size: once, few, many, or a class if the clone is expanded.

j_gene: TRBJ2-1; d_gene: TRBD1; v_gene: TRBV29-1; abundance: NA; CDR3nt: TGCAGTGGAAAAAGGACAGGGGACCTCAATGAGCAGTTCTTC; CDR3aa: CSGKRTGDLNEQFF
j_gene: TRBJ1-1; d_gene: NA; v_gene: TRBV10-3; abundance: many; CDR3nt: TGTGCCATCAGGGAGGGGGTCACTGAAGCTTTCTTT; CDR3aa: CAIREGVTEAFF
j_gene: TRBJ2-3; d_gene: NA; v_gene: TRBV6-4; abundance: NA; CDR3nt: TGTGCCACCTCCGGGACACATACTACTAGCACAGATACGCAGTATTTT; CDR3aa: CATSGTHTTSTDTQYF
j_gene: TRBJ1-4; d_gene: NA; v_gene: TRBV2; abundance: few; CDR3nt: TGTGCCAGCAAAAGGGAGGGAGAGAGTGAAAAACTGTTTTTT; CDR3aa: CASKREGESEKLFF
j_gene: TRBJ1-2; d_gene: NA; v_gene: TRBV5-1; abundance: NA; CDR3nt: TGCGCCAGCAGCGACACCCCGGACAGACCGACTTATGGCTACACCTTC; CDR3aa: CASSDTPDRPTYGYTF
j_gene: TRBJ1-5; d_gene: NA; v_gene: TRBV11-2; abundance: many; CDR3nt: TGTGCCAGCAGCCCCCACCCCAATCAGCCCCAGCATTTT; CDR3aa: CASSPHPNQPQHF
j_gene: TRBJ2-7; d_gene: NA; v_gene: TRBV7-6; abundance: NA; CDR3nt: TGTGCCAGCAGCTTAATCGGGGACGGCGGGTACGAGCAGTACTTC; CDR3aa: CASSLIGDGGYEQYF
j_gene: TRBJ2-3; d_gene: NA; v_gene: TRBV6-6; abundance: few; CDR3nt: TGTGCCAGCATTTATAACAGCCGAATTACAGATACGCAGTATTTT; CDR3aa: CASIYNSRITDTQYF
j_gene: TRBJ2-3; d_gene: NA; v_gene: TRBV10-3; abundance: few; CDR3nt: TGTGCCATCAGGGGTTTAGATACGCAGTATTTT; CDR3aa: CAIRGLDTQYF
j_gene: TRBJ2-1; d_gene: TRBD1; v_gene: TRBV12-3/TRBV12-4; abundance: many; CDR3nt: TGTGCCAGTAGTAACCCGGGACAGATTTACAATGAGCAGTTCTTC; CDR3aa: CASSNPGQIYNEQFF
j_gene: TRBJ2-3; d_gene: NA; v_gene: TRBV5-1; abundance: few; CDR3nt: TGCGCCAGCAGCTTCGGACAGCGCACAGATACGCAGTATTTT; CDR3aa: CASSFGQRTDTQYF
j_gene: TRBJ1-2; d_gene: TRBD1; v_gene: TRBV7-2; abundance: many; CDR3nt: TGTGCCAGCAGCTTACCGGACAGGGACTATGGCTACACCTTC; CDR3aa: CASSLPDRDYGYTF
j_gene: TRBJ2-6; d_gene: NA; v_gene: TRBV7-9; abundance: many; CDR3nt: TGTGCCAGCAGCCCCCGAGGCACAGGCTCTGGGGCCAACGTCCTGACTTTC; CDR3aa: CASSPRGTGSGANVLTF
j_gene: TRBJ1-2; d_gene: NA; v_gene: TRBV14; abundance: few; CDR3nt: TGTGCCAGCAGCCATGCCTACCTATCATCTAACTATGGCTACACCTTC; CDR3aa: CASSHAYLSSNYGYTF
j_gene: TRBJ1-1; d_gene: TRBD1; v_gene: TRBV6-5; abundance: many; CDR3nt: TGTGCCAGCAGTTATATTGGGACAGGCAACACTGAAGCTTTCTTT; CDR3aa: CASSYIGTGNTEAFF
j_gene: TRBJ1-1; d_gene: NA; v_gene: TRBV6-1; abundance: NA; CDR3nt: TGTGCCAGTTGGCGGGTCAGACCGAACACTGAAGCTTTCTTT; CDR3aa: CASWRVRPNTEAFF
j_gene: TRBJ1-2; d_gene: TRBD1; v_gene: TRBV4-3; abundance: many; CDR3nt: TGCGCCAGCAGCCAAGATCGGGAGTGGACAGGGACCATCTACACCTTC; CDR3aa: CASSQDREWTGTIYTF
j_gene: TRBJ2-5; d_gene: NA; v_gene: TRBV5-1; abundance: many; CDR3nt: TGCGCCAGCAGCTCGGGACCAAAAGAGACCCAGTACTTC; CDR3aa: CASSSGPKETQYF
j_gene: TRBJ2-6; d_gene: NA; v_gene: TRBV4-2; abundance: many; CDR3nt: TGTGCCAGCAGCCAAGATGGCGGGGGCGGGGCCAACGTCCTGACTTTC; CDR3aa: CASSQDGGGGANVLTF
j_gene: TRBJ1-4; d_gene: NA; v_gene: TRBV6-2/TRBV6-3; abundance: few; CDR3nt: TGTGCCAGCAGTTACTCGAGGGACGGTAGCGAAAAACTGTTTTTT; CDR3aa: CASSYSRDGSEKLFF
j_gene: TRBJ2-5; d_gene: NA; v_gene: TRBV29-1; abundance: few; CDR3nt: TGCAGCGTTGCGGGCAGATTCCCGCCCGAGACCCAGTACTTC; CDR3aa: CSVAGRFPPETQYF
j_gene: TRBJ1-4; d_gene: NA; v_gene: TRBV5-6; abundance: many; CDR3nt: TGTGCCAGCAGCCCAAAAACCGAAGGGGATGAAAAACTGTTTTTT; CDR3aa: CASSPKTEGDEKLFF
j_gene: TRBJ2-6; d_gene: NA; v_gene: TRBV5-6; abundance: many; CDR3nt: TGTGCCAGCAGTCCAGGGGCTGGGGCCAACGTCCTGACTTTC; CDR3aa: CASSPGAGANVLTF
j_gene: TRBJ2-7; d_gene: NA; v_gene: TRBV5-1; abundance: few; CDR3nt: TGCGCCAGCAGCTTGTTTTCCTACGAGCAGTACTTC; CDR3aa: CASSLFSYEQYF
j_gene: TRBJ1-4; d_gene: NA; v_gene: TRBV21-1; abundance: few; CDR3nt: TGTGCCAGCAGCAAACCTAGGGCTGGGGATGAAAAACTGTTTTTT; CDR3aa: CASSKPRAGDEKLFF
j_gene: TRBJ1-2; d_gene: NA; v_gene: TRBV29-1; abundance: NA; CDR3nt: TGCAGCGTGCGTGAGTTAGGGAACTATGGCTACACCTTC; CDR3aa: CSVRELGNYGYTF
j_gene: TRBJ1-1; d_gene: NA; v_gene: TRBV6-4; abundance: many; CDR3nt: TGTGCCAGCAGTGCCTCTCCGGGGAACACTGAAGCTTTCTTT; CDR3aa: CASSASPGNTEAFF
j_gene: TRBJ2-7; d_gene: NA; v_gene: TRBV20-1; abundance: many; CDR3nt: TGCAGTGCTCCAAAGGCTGGGGTGAGCTCCTACGAGCAGTACTTC; CDR3aa: CSAPKAGVSSYEQYF
j_gene: TRBJ1-5; d_gene: NA; v_gene: TRBV6-1; abundance: many; CDR3nt: TGTGCCAGCAGCATCTTCGGGGAAAGGAATCAGCCCCAGCATTTT; CDR3aa: CASSIFGERNQPQHF
j_gene: TRBJ1-1; d_gene: NA; v_gene: TRBV15; abundance: few; CDR3nt: TGTGCCACCAGGGCAGCGGAGGGGTACACTGAAGCTTTCTTT; CDR3aa: CATRAAEGYTEAFF
j_gene: TRBJ2-7; d_gene: NA; v_gene: TRBV3-1; abundance: many; CDR3nt: TGTGCCAGCAGTCCCGGGGGACAGCGAGGGCTCTACGAGCAGTACTTC; CDR3aa: CASSPGGQRGLYEQYF
j_gene: TRBJ1-3; d_gene: NA; v_gene: TRBV2; abundance: many; CDR3nt: TGTGCCAGCAGTGAAAGTCCTCACTCTGGAAACACCATATATTTT; CDR3aa: CASSESPHSGNTIYF
j_gene: TRBJ2-3; d_gene: NA; v_gene: TRBV12-3/TRBV12-4; abundance: NA; CDR3nt: TGTGCCAGCCGGGACCAAATCCTCAAGTGGCCAGATACGCAGTATTTT; CDR3aa: CASRDQILKWPDTQYF
j_gene: TRBJ1-4; d_gene: NA; v_gene: TRBV4-2; abundance: few; CDR3nt: TGTGCCAGCAGCCAAGATCTATTACGACTGTTTTTT; CDR3aa: CASSQDLLRLFF
j_gene: TRBJ1-1; d_gene: NA; v_gene: TRBV15; abundance: many; CDR3nt: TGTGCCACCAGGTCCCGTCAAGGGTACACTGAAGCTTTCTTT; CDR3aa: CATRSRQGYTEAFF
j_gene: TRBJ2-7; d_gene: NA; v_gene: TRBV28; abundance: NA; CDR3nt: TGTGCCAGTCGAGGGGCCACTAGCTCCTACGAGCAGTACTTC; CDR3aa: CASRGATSSYEQYF